A selection of T cell receptor beta chains follows, all from one sample in a study of T cell repertoires in cytomegalovirus infection. In TCRdb, the reads were re-called with MiXCR into one record per CDR3 protein. Of under 850,000 distinct CDR3 sequences in the sample, roughly 36% were seen once. Their cognate antigens are unknown. The starting material was cultured PBMCs, obtained from culture after CMV antigen stimulation. These receptors originate from a human donor in good health (CMV status not recorded). Some clones in this sample may be carry-over from other donors' samples. CDR3s include the opening cysteine and the closing phenylalanine or tryptophan. The D gene is left open where the match is weak. The size field is filled for only some rows; it gives once, few, many or a size class.

CDR3nt: TGTGCCATCAGGGGGGGGGGGGGCACAGATACGCAGTATTTT; CDR3aa: CAIRGGGGTDTQYF; j_gene: TRBJ2-3; v_gene: TRBV10-3; d_gene: TRBD2; abundance: -
CDR3nt: TGTGCCAGCAGTGTGGGTCCCTCCCATAATTCACCCCTCCAATTT; CDR3aa: CASSVGPSHNSPLQF; j_gene: TRBJ1-6; v_gene: TRBV27; d_gene: -; abundance: -
CDR3nt: TGCGCCAGCAGCTGGACAGGAACTAATGAAAAACTGTTTTTT; CDR3aa: CASSWTGTNEKLFF; j_gene: TRBJ1-4; v_gene: TRBV5-1; d_gene: TRBD1; abundance: -
CDR3nt: TGTGCCAGCAGTGAAATGGTGGGTAGCAATCAGCCCCAGCATTTT; CDR3aa: CASSEMVGSNQPQHF; j_gene: TRBJ1-5; v_gene: TRBV6-1; d_gene: -; abundance: few
CDR3nt: TGTGCCAGCAGCTTGGGTCACACCACCGGGGAGCTGTTTTTT; CDR3aa: CASSLGHTTGELFF; j_gene: TRBJ2-2; v_gene: TRBV7-9; d_gene: -; abundance: few
CDR3nt: TGTGCCAGCAGCTACGAACCCAACAGGGGCGGGAAGACCCAGTACTTC; CDR3aa: CASSYEPNRGGKTQYF; j_gene: TRBJ2-5; v_gene: TRBV7-6; d_gene: -; abundance: -
CDR3nt: TGTGCCAGCAGCGGGACAGGGCGAAATGAGCAGTTCTTC; CDR3aa: CASSGTGRNEQFF; j_gene: TRBJ2-1; v_gene: TRBV5-4; d_gene: TRBD1; abundance: -
CDR3nt: TGTGCCAGCAGCTTAGCAGGGAGGAGGGGCACAGATACGCAGTATTTT; CDR3aa: CASSLAGRRGTDTQYF; j_gene: TRBJ2-3; v_gene: TRBV7-2; d_gene: -; abundance: -
CDR3nt: TGTGCCAGCAGATCTGACGAGGGTCGCAATCAGCCCCAGCATTTT; CDR3aa: CASRSDEGRNQPQHF; j_gene: TRBJ1-5; v_gene: TRBV28; d_gene: -; abundance: -
CDR3nt: TGCGCCAGCAGCCAAGCCAGGCAATCCTATGGCTACACCTTC; CDR3aa: CASSQARQSYGYTF; j_gene: TRBJ1-2; v_gene: TRBV4-3; d_gene: -; abundance: -
CDR3nt: TGTGCCACCAGCAAAGCTCTGGGGGCGGACCAAGAGACCCAGTACTTC; CDR3aa: CATSKALGADQETQYF; j_gene: TRBJ2-5; v_gene: TRBV15; d_gene: -; abundance: -
CDR3nt: TGTGCCAGCAGTCCCTCCGGGACAGGATATGGATCCTACGAGCAGTACTTC; CDR3aa: CASSPSGTGYGSYEQYF; j_gene: TRBJ2-7; v_gene: TRBV27; d_gene: TRBD1; abundance: few
CDR3nt: TGTGCCAGCAGTCCTTCCGATGGGGGGGAACATTCGTCACCCCTCCACTTT; CDR3aa: CASSPSDGGEHSSPLHF; j_gene: TRBJ1-6; v_gene: TRBV28; d_gene: -; abundance: -
CDR3nt: TGCAGCGTCCAGCTCGGGCTAACCGGGGAGCTGTTTTTT; CDR3aa: CSVQLGLTGELFF; j_gene: TRBJ2-2; v_gene: TRBV29-1; d_gene: -; abundance: -
CDR3nt: TGTGCCATCACGCAGGGGGCCATGAACACTGAAGCTTTCTTT; CDR3aa: CAITQGAMNTEAFF; j_gene: TRBJ1-1; v_gene: TRBV10-3; d_gene: TRBD1; abundance: -
CDR3nt: TGTGCCAGCGGGGCAAACCAATACGAGCAGTACTTC; CDR3aa: CASGANQYEQYF; j_gene: TRBJ2-7; v_gene: TRBV12-3/TRBV12-4; d_gene: -; abundance: -
CDR3nt: TGTGCCAGCACCCCACCCCTGGGGTGGGAGCAGTACTTC; CDR3aa: CASTPPLGWEQYF; j_gene: TRBJ2-7; v_gene: TRBV7-9; d_gene: -; abundance: -
CDR3nt: TGCGCCAGCAGCCAAGATACGATTTCTAGCTCCTACGAGCAGTACTTC; CDR3aa: CASSQDTISSSYEQYF; j_gene: TRBJ2-7; v_gene: TRBV4-3; d_gene: -; abundance: -
CDR3nt: TGTGCCAGCAGTTTAGCGGTACGGCGGGGCGGGTTTCGTACGCAGTATTTT; CDR3aa: CASSLAVRRGGFRTQYF; j_gene: TRBJ2-3; v_gene: TRBV12-3/TRBV12-4; d_gene: -; abundance: few
CDR3nt: TGTGCCAGCAGCACAGCGGGCACAGATACGCAGTATTTT; CDR3aa: CASSTAGTDTQYF; j_gene: TRBJ2-3; v_gene: TRBV11-2; d_gene: -; abundance: few
CDR3nt: TGTGCCAGCAGTTTAAAGGGGACCGGCTACACCTTC; CDR3aa: CASSLKGTGYTF; j_gene: TRBJ1-2; v_gene: TRBV28; d_gene: -; abundance: few
CDR3nt: TGTGCCAGCAGCCGGACCACTAGCCTAAACCCCACCGGGGAGCTGTTTTTT; CDR3aa: CASSRTTSLNPTGELFF; j_gene: TRBJ2-2; v_gene: TRBV7-2; d_gene: -; abundance: few
CDR3nt: TGTGCCAGCAGCTTAACCCAGAACGGAGGCTACGAGCAGTACTTC; CDR3aa: CASSLTQNGGYEQYF; j_gene: TRBJ2-7; v_gene: TRBV7-9; d_gene: -; abundance: few
CDR3nt: TGTGCCAGCAGCCCGAAGGTTGGGGGACATCTAGATTCTATTCAGTACTTC; CDR3aa: CASSPKVGGHLDSIQYF; j_gene: TRBJ2-4; v_gene: TRBV7-9; d_gene: -; abundance: many
CDR3nt: TGTGCCACCAGTGACCCGGGAGGGACTGAAGCTTTCTTT; CDR3aa: CATSDPGGTEAFF; j_gene: TRBJ1-1; v_gene: TRBV24-1; d_gene: -; abundance: few
CDR3nt: TGTGCCAGCAGATCGTGGGACACTGAAGCTTTCTTT; CDR3aa: CASRSWDTEAFF; j_gene: TRBJ1-1; v_gene: TRBV6-1; d_gene: -; abundance: -
CDR3nt: TGCGCCAGCAGCCCAGGACAGAAACCCTATGGCTACACCTTC; CDR3aa: CASSPGQKPYGYTF; j_gene: TRBJ1-2; v_gene: TRBV4-1; d_gene: -; abundance: -
CDR3nt: TGTGCCAGCAGTGAACTGGGGGGGACAGATACGCAGTATTTT; CDR3aa: CASSELGGTDTQYF; j_gene: TRBJ2-3; v_gene: TRBV6-1; d_gene: TRBD2; abundance: -
CDR3nt: TGTGCCAGCAGTTTTTTCAGGGGGCAACGTGGTTACGAGCAGTACTTC; CDR3aa: CASSFFRGQRGYEQYF; j_gene: TRBJ2-7; v_gene: TRBV12-3/TRBV12-4; d_gene: TRBD1; abundance: few
CDR3nt: TGTGCCAGCAGCTTATGGACAGGGGGATACGAGCAGTACTTC; CDR3aa: CASSLWTGGYEQYF; j_gene: TRBJ2-7; v_gene: TRBV7-2; d_gene: TRBD1; abundance: many
CDR3nt: TGTGCCAGCACACAGAGACAGGGCCGCTACGAGCAGTACTTC; CDR3aa: CASTQRQGRYEQYF; j_gene: TRBJ2-7; v_gene: TRBV6-2/TRBV6-3; d_gene: TRBD1; abundance: -
CDR3nt: TGTGCCAGCAGCCAGCCCGGACTAGCGGGAGGGCCGAGAACGGCCCCCCACGAGCAGTACTTC; CDR3aa: CASSQPGLAGGPRTAPHEQYF; j_gene: TRBJ2-7; v_gene: TRBV7-9; d_gene: TRBD2; abundance: many
CDR3nt: TGTGCCAGCATCGGAACCACTTACAATGAGCAGTTCTTC; CDR3aa: CASIGTTYNEQFF; j_gene: TRBJ2-1; v_gene: TRBV6-2/TRBV6-3; d_gene: -; abundance: -
CDR3nt: TGTGCCAGCAGTGAAGGGTGGGACACGCTCTACGAGCAGTACTTC; CDR3aa: CASSEGWDTLYEQYF; j_gene: TRBJ2-7; v_gene: TRBV6-1; d_gene: -; abundance: few
CDR3nt: TGTGCCAGCAGTGCCCCTGGGACAGGGATGGACACCATATATTTT; CDR3aa: CASSAPGTGMDTIYF; j_gene: TRBJ1-3; v_gene: TRBV25-1; d_gene: TRBD1; abundance: -
CDR3nt: TGTGCCACCAGCACATACCCCAGGGGGGATCCCTCCTACGAGCAGTACTTC; CDR3aa: CATSTYPRGDPSYEQYF; j_gene: TRBJ2-7; v_gene: TRBV15; d_gene: -; abundance: -
CDR3nt: TGTGCCAGCAGTGCACAGGGGGGACCTTACGAGCAGTACTTC; CDR3aa: CASSAQGGPYEQYF; j_gene: TRBJ2-7; v_gene: TRBV6-6; d_gene: TRBD1; abundance: few
CDR3nt: TGTGCCAGCCTGAGGGAGGAGGATGAAAAACTGTTTTTT; CDR3aa: CASLREEDEKLFF; j_gene: TRBJ1-4; v_gene: TRBV2; d_gene: -; abundance: -
CDR3nt: TGTGCCAGCAGCCCGACTAGCGGGAGAGATACGCAGTATTTT; CDR3aa: CASSPTSGRDTQYF; j_gene: TRBJ2-3; v_gene: TRBV7-6; d_gene: TRBD2; abundance: -
CDR3nt: TGTGCCCCATCCCCGGCGGGCCGTCCCTACGAGCAGTACTTC; CDR3aa: CAPSPAGRPYEQYF; j_gene: TRBJ2-7; v_gene: TRBV11-3; d_gene: -; abundance: -
CDR3nt: TGTGCCAGTAGTCTCCGGACTAGCGGCTACGAGCAGTACTTC; CDR3aa: CASSLRTSGYEQYF; j_gene: TRBJ2-7; v_gene: TRBV19; d_gene: TRBD2; abundance: -
CDR3nt: TGTGCCAGCAGTTACTCGAGGGGGGGGCGCGGGAGCTCTGGAAACACCATATATTTT; CDR3aa: CASSYSRGGRGSSGNTIYF; j_gene: TRBJ1-3; v_gene: TRBV6-5; d_gene: -; abundance: few
CDR3nt: TGCAGCGCCCTGGGACTAGCGGGCCCCCCAGATACGCAGTATTTT; CDR3aa: CSALGLAGPPDTQYF; j_gene: TRBJ2-3; v_gene: TRBV29-1; d_gene: TRBD2; abundance: -
CDR3nt: TGTGCCATCAGTGAGCCGTTGGACAGGGACGGCTACACCTTC; CDR3aa: CAISEPLDRDGYTF; j_gene: TRBJ1-2; v_gene: TRBV10-3; d_gene: TRBD1; abundance: -
CDR3nt: TGTGCCAGCAGCTGGGAAGCAGGGGGCTCTCAGCCCCAGCATTTT; CDR3aa: CASSWEAGGSQPQHF; j_gene: TRBJ1-5; v_gene: TRBV6-6; d_gene: TRBD1; abundance: -
CDR3nt: TGTGCCAGCAGTTTAACAGGGACAGGGTACAACGAGCAGTACTTC; CDR3aa: CASSLTGTGYNEQYF; j_gene: TRBJ2-7; v_gene: TRBV6-8; d_gene: TRBD1; abundance: -
CDR3nt: TGTGCCAGCAGCTTCTCGGGGGGCCGGACTACTATGAACACTGAAGCTTTCTTT; CDR3aa: CASSFSGGRTTMNTEAFF; j_gene: TRBJ1-1; v_gene: TRBV12-3/TRBV12-4; d_gene: -; abundance: few
CDR3nt: TGTGCCACTTCAGACGGGACTAGCGTCTACAATGAGCAGTTCTTC; CDR3aa: CATSDGTSVYNEQFF; j_gene: TRBJ2-1; v_gene: TRBV6-2/TRBV6-3; d_gene: TRBD2; abundance: few
CDR3nt: TGCAGTGCTCGTAGACTAGCGGGGGACCAAGAGACCCAGTACTTC; CDR3aa: CSARRLAGDQETQYF; j_gene: TRBJ2-5; v_gene: TRBV20-1; d_gene: TRBD2; abundance: few
CDR3nt: TGCGCCAGATCCGACAGTGGGCAGTATTTT; CDR3aa: CARSDSGQYF; j_gene: TRBJ2-3; v_gene: TRBV5-1; d_gene: -; abundance: -
CDR3nt: TGTGCCATTGCACTAGCGAGTGATTACAATGAGCAGTTCTTC; CDR3aa: CAIALASDYNEQFF; j_gene: TRBJ2-1; v_gene: TRBV10-3; d_gene: TRBD2; abundance: -
CDR3nt: TGTGCCAGCAGGTGGGAAAACAGGGGCGGTAATTCACCCCTCCACTTT; CDR3aa: CASRWENRGGNSPLHF; j_gene: TRBJ1-6; v_gene: TRBV6-5; d_gene: TRBD1; abundance: few
CDR3nt: TGTGCCAGCAGCTTAGAGTATGGGACAGGGCATGAGCAGTTCTTC; CDR3aa: CASSLEYGTGHEQFF; j_gene: TRBJ2-1; v_gene: TRBV11-2; d_gene: TRBD1; abundance: -
CDR3nt: TGTGCCAGCAGCCATGGACAGGGTGAAGAGACCCAGTACTTC; CDR3aa: CASSHGQGEETQYF; j_gene: TRBJ2-5; v_gene: TRBV3-1; d_gene: TRBD1; abundance: -
CDR3nt: TGTGCCAGCAGCTACTACTCGGGCTACGAGCAGTACTTC; CDR3aa: CASSYYSGYEQYF; j_gene: TRBJ2-7; v_gene: TRBV7-2; d_gene: -; abundance: many
CDR3nt: TGTGCCAGCAGCCTTGTCGGCCCCCCGACGGGAACTGAAGCTTTCTTT; CDR3aa: CASSLVGPPTGTEAFF; j_gene: TRBJ1-1; v_gene: TRBV14; d_gene: -; abundance: few
CDR3nt: TGTGCCAGCAGTGGAACCGGGACAGCCTACAATGAGCAGTTCTTC; CDR3aa: CASSGTGTAYNEQFF; j_gene: TRBJ2-1; v_gene: TRBV28; d_gene: TRBD1; abundance: -
CDR3nt: TGTGCCAGCAGCTTGAGGAACCGTGGCACTGAAGCTTTCTTT; CDR3aa: CASSLRNRGTEAFF; j_gene: TRBJ1-1; v_gene: TRBV7-9; d_gene: -; abundance: few
CDR3nt: TGTGCCAGCAGCCCCCCCGGGGCCCCGGTGCAGTTCTTC; CDR3aa: CASSPPGAPVQFF; j_gene: TRBJ2-1; v_gene: TRBV7-6; d_gene: -; abundance: many